This entry lists 20 T cell receptor beta chains sequenced from one sample in a study of blood T cell repertoires in COVID-19. TCRdb keeps only in-frame clones here, not all; method: immunoSEQ multiplex PCR. The sample carries 200,000 to 250,000 clones, 86% recorded once. Sequencing was carried out using peripheral blood. The receptor source for this set is a man aged 80 or over with acute or convalescent COVID-19.

The V call is TRBV29-1, the J call TRBJ1-2; D gene unclear. Trimming shortened V by 5 bases and J by 5 bases, and 15 bases separated the two germline ends. Germline CDR1 SQVTM, CDR2 ANQGSEA. This CDR3 spans 13 amino acids. In DNA form, the CDR3 reads TGCAGCGTTCGCGAGGGAGGGCCTTATGGCTACACCTTC. Its translation is CSVREGGPYGYTF.

The DNA of the CDR3 is TGTGCCAGCTCTCCCGACAGGGAGCAGCCCCAGCATTTT. It specifies CASSPDREQPQHF. The chain links TRBV18 to TRBJ1-5, with TRBD1 matching over 7 bases. The CDR3 is 13 residues long. Looked up from germline, CDR1 is KGHSH and CDR2 is LQKENI. The V segment lost 6 bases and the J segment 7 bases; nucleotides outside the gene matches: 6. Variable domain in full (rest from reference TRBV18 and TRBJ1-5): NAGVMQNPRHLVRRRGQEARLRCSPMKGHSHVYWYRQLPEEGLKFMVYLQKENIIDESGMPKERFSAEFPKEGPSILRIQQVVRGDSAAYFCASSPDREQPQHFGDGTRLSIL.

V usage is TRBV3-1 (or the pseudogene TRBV3-2) and J usage is TRBJ1-6; weak D call: TRBD1 (5 bases). The CDR3 has 17 residues. CDR1 LGHDT and CDR2 YNNKEL come from the germline V gene (reference sequence). Trimming shortened V by 0 bases and J by 8 bases, and 17 bases separated the two germline ends. The CDR3 region has the DNA TGTGCCAGCAGCCAAGACGTTTTCGGGAGGGGTGATTCACCCCTCCACTTT. Translation gives CASSQDVFGRGDSPLHF.

In this sample, this clone turned up once. This rearrangement joins TRBV5-1 to TRBJ2-5; maybe TRBD1 (5 bases). V was cut by 1 base and J by 0 bases, with 10 bases left in between. This CDR3 is built from 15 residues. From germline, CDR1 is SGHRS and CDR2 YFSETQ. In DNA, the CDR3 is TGCGCCAGCAGCTTGAGGGGCCAGGACCAAGAGACCCAGTACTTC. Translating gives CASSLRGQDQETQYF.

This clone has a single count. V and J are TRBV12-5 and TRBJ2-7; 7 nucleotides match TRBD2. CDR1 and CDR2 (germline): LGHNT, FRNRAP. The CDR3 runs 13 residues. The V gene end was trimmed by 3 bases and the J gene end by 5 bases; junction bases not matched to a gene: 4. CDR3 residues: CASGFGGSNEQYF. In DNA, the CDR3 is TGTGCTAGTGGTTTCGGGGGGAGCAACGAGCAGTACTTC.

This clone was recorded only once. The gene calls are TRBV2 and TRBJ2-7; D may be TRBD1 (6 bases). Germline V gene sequence: CDR1 SNHLY, CDR2 FYNNEI. Trimming left V 0 bases short and J 3 bases short, with 12 bases between. The CDR3 extends over 15 amino acids. CDR3 residues: CASSEAGQMNYEQYF. CDR3 nucleotide sequence: TGTGCCAGCAGTGAAGCTGGACAGATGAACTACGAGCAGTACTTC.

The chain uses TRBV29-1 and TRBJ2-1; weak D call: TRBD1 (6 bases). CDR3 length equals 18 residues. The V gene's germline CDR1 is SQVTM and CDR2 ANQGSEA. With 1 base removed from V and 6 bases from J, the gap between germline ends came to 25 bases. The CDR3 is CSVEGETGPGTRSNEQFF. The CDR3 bases are TGCAGCGTTGAAGGGGAAACTGGCCCCGGGACACGAAGCAATGAGCAGTTCTTC.

The rearrangement uses TRBV9 and TRBJ1-2; D is unresolved. CDR3 size: 14 residues. Germline CDR1 SGDLS, CDR2 YYNGEE. Between the trimmed V and J ends, which lost 4 bases and 4 bases, there was a span of 14 bases. CDR3 sequence (DNA): TGTGCCAGCAGCCCTCAACCGGTTGGCTATGGCTACACCTTC. Its protein product is CASSPQPVGYGYTF.

V is TRBV27 and J is TRBJ2-3; D is ambiguous. The CDR3 covers 15 residues. The germline V and J ends were trimmed by 6 bases and 3 bases, with 16 bases remaining between them. CDR1 and CDR2 (germline): MNHEY, SMNVEV (reference sequence). CDR3: CASRFRWAGTDTQYF. The CDR3 DNA is TGTGCCAGCAGATTCCGGTGGGCAGGTACAGATACGCAGTATTTT.

The chain carries TRBV24-1 and TRBJ1-2; D gene ambiguous. V gave up 6 bases and J gave up 6 bases, with 13 bases separating them. There are 13 residues in the CDR3. CDR1 and CDR2 (germline): KGHDR, SFDVKD. CDR3 residues: CATSPSRFDGYTF. CDR3 DNA: TGTGCCACCAGTCCCTCCAGGTTCGATGGCTACACCTTC.

The chain uses TRBV3-1 (or the pseudogene TRBV3-2) and TRBJ2-2, with unresolved D. CDR3 size: 14 residues. Per germline, CDR1 LGHDT and CDR2 YNNKEL (reference sequence). V was clipped by 2 bases and J by 5 bases, with 9 bases between them. The CDR3 is CASSQLTGTGELFF. The CDR3 DNA follows: TGTGCCAGCAGCCAACTGACTGGTACCGGGGAGCTGTTTTTT.

The chain links TRBV20-1 to TRBJ2-3; 7 positions match TRBD2. The V segment lost 3 bases and the J segment 5 bases; nucleotides outside the gene matches: 14. In germline, CDR1 is DFQATT, CDR2 SNEGSKA (reference sequence). CDR3 size: 16 residues. The CDR3 coding sequence is TGCAGTGCTAGTTCATGGTCGGCGGGGAGGGTAGATACGCAGTATTTT. This translates into CSASSWSAGRVDTQYF.

This sequence joins TRBV3-1 (or the pseudogene TRBV3-2) and TRBJ2-2; TRBD1 matches 10 bases. Germline V lookup: CDR1 LGHDT, CDR2 YNNKEL (reference sequence). The ends lost 10 bases at V and 7 bases at J; junction bases unmatched: 9. The CDR3 has 14 amino acids. This CDR3 is CATGTGVVNGELFF. CDR3 DNA sequence: TGTGCCACCGGGACAGGGGTTGTTAACGGGGAGCTGTTTTTT.

The V and J genes are TRBV10-3 and TRBJ2-2, with 12 bases fitting TRBD2. The germline V gene encodes CDR1 ENHRY and CDR2 SYGVKD. The CDR3 has 17 residues. Trimming at V came to 5 bases and at J to 6 bases, leaving 10 bases not matched to a gene. The CDR3 nucleotides read TGTGCCATCAGTTCGGGTACTAGCGGGAGGACGGCCGGGGAGCTGTTTTTT. This codes for CAISSGTSGRTAGELFF.

As for this clone: The junction shows a germline mismatch at one end, possibly a read error. This rearrangement joins TRBV7-6 to TRBJ1-5; TRBD1 agrees at 8 bases. The germline V gene has CDR1 SGHVS and CDR2 FNYEAQ. The CDR3 spans 21 residues. The CDR3 loop reads CASRLDRGRMVPISSNQPQHF. As DNA, the CDR3 is TGTGCCAGCAGGTTAGACAGGGGCCGAATGGTCCCTATATCTAGCAATCAGCCCCAGCATTTT. Looking up the rest from reference TRBV7-6 and TRBJ1-5 gives the full variable domain: GAGVSQSPRYKVTKRGQDVALRCDPISGHVSLYWYRQALGQGPEFLTYFNYEAQQDKSGLPNDRFSAERPEGSISTLTIQRTEQRDSAMYRCASRLDRGRMVPISSNQPQHFGDGTRLSIL.

The chain carries TRBV12-5 and TRBJ2-1; TRBD2 matches at 14 bases. Germline CDR1 reads LGHNT; CDR2 reads FRNRAP. There are 16 residues in the CDR3. V dropped 1 base and J dropped 7; count of bases not matched to a gene: 3. The CDR3 loop is CASGLGGTSGRNEQFF. For the CDR3, the DNA is TGTGCTAGTGGTTTGGGGGGGACTAGCGGGAGAAATGAGCAGTTCTTC.

The genes are TRBV7-6 and TRBJ2-7; D perhaps matches TRBD1 (7 bases). Germline V gene lookup returns CDR1 SGHVS and CDR2 FNYEAQ. CDR3 length: 16 amino acids. V shed 0 bases and J shed 0 bases, with 12 bases lying between them. In DNA form, the CDR3 reads TGTGCCAGCAGCTTAGCCCCAGGGGGGAGCTCCTACGAGCAGTACTTC. This gives the protein CASSLAPGGSSYEQYF.

The J gene is TRBJ1-5, the V gene TRBV28; 8 bases map to TRBD1. The CDR3 runs to 15 residues. The V gene's germline CDR1 is MDHEN and CDR2 SYDVKM. V lost 6 bases to trimming and J lost 4 bases; unmatched junction nucleotides: 8. CDR3 protein: CASSTGQGYNQPQHF. As DNA, the CDR3 is TGTGCCAGCAGCACAGGACAGGGCTATAATCAGCCCCAGCATTTT.

The V call is TRBV18, the J call TRBJ2-7, with D perhaps TRBD1 (5 bases). V was clipped by 6 bases and J by 1 base, with 19 bases between them. The CDR3 runs 16 residues. In germline, CDR1 is KGHSH, CDR2 LQKENI. CDR3 nucleotide sequence: TGTGCCAGCTCGCCCCCCCCGACAGAGGTTTCCTACGAGCAGTACTTC. Residues: CASSPPPTEVSYEQYF.

The V call is TRBV7-2, the J call TRBJ2-3; D uncertain. This CDR3 is built from 13 residues. Germline V gene lookup returns CDR1 SGHTA and CDR2 FQGNSA. V was clipped by 3 bases and J by 5 bases, with 9 bases between them. CDR3 nucleotide sequence: TGTGCCAGCAGCTTGTACATGGTAGATACGCAGTATTTT. Translation gives CASSLYMVDTQYF.